The T cell receptor (beta chain) described here comes from a study of blood T cell repertoires in COVID-19. On the study more broadly: COVID-19 samples, acute and convalescent, were from the United States, Italy and Spain. Sample material is recorded as cDNA or gDNA derived from T cells, B-cell-depleted T cells, or PBMCs.

Note on this clone: The same CDR3 arises from other DNA sequences in this sample as well.

Study processing details: How many nucleated cells were present was estimated from reference gene primer amplification. Data came from immunoSEQ multiplex PCR; TCRdb stores just in-frame clones and leaves some out. Clonal size and the V and J genes are those of that table, whereas D and trimming came from the DNA. The sample carries fewer than 500,000 clones, about 89% recorded once. The V end was cut by 0 bases, the J end by 1 base, with 7 bases between. This CDR3 spans 14 amino acids. Germline V gene lookup returns CDR1 SGHRS and CDR2 YFSETQ. The source of this sequence is a woman in her twenties or thirties with acute or convalescent COVID-19. The chain joins TRBV5-1 to TRBJ1-2; D is uncertain. Sequencing used peripheral blood. The CDR3 DNA is TGCGCCAGCAGCTTGGATGGCGGTAACTATGGCTACACCTTC. Protein: CASSLDGGNYGYTF.